This T cell receptor (beta chain) was sequenced during a study of T cells after yellow fever vaccination. As TCR cDNA was made by 5'RACE template switching, a universal primer site and UMIs were added. TCRdb reanalysed the 5' RACE reads using MiXCR and keeps one entry per CDR3 protein. The table includes a few hundred thousand distinct CDR3 sequences, roughly 8% detected once. Looked up from germline, CDR1 is SGHKS and CDR2 is YYEKEE (reference sequence). V shed 1 base and J shed 6 bases, with 8 bases lying between them. CDR3 length equals 13 residues. This clonotype occurred a few times. The genes are TRBV5-5 and TRBJ2-1, with a tentative D call TRBD1 (6 bases). The specimen comprised PBMCs, sampled more than 40 days after the first yellow fever vaccination. This sequence was found in a man aged 18 to 29 who received the YFV17D yellow fever vaccine. DNA for the CDR3: TGTGCCAGCAGCTTGAACAGGGTCAATGAGCAGTTCTTC. Its protein product is CASSLNRVNEQFF.